These 24 T cell receptor beta chains share one sample of origin, sequenced in a study of control samples from healthy donors and cancer patients. Only in-frame clones appear in the TCRdb table, and some are missing; sequencing was by immunoSEQ multiplex PCR. The table records 150,000 or so clones, 75% to 95% of them present only once. Sequencing input: blood. These receptors all come from a man aged 40-55 years in good health.

The chain employs TRBV16 and TRBJ1-1; a possible D gene is TRBD1 (5 bases). Trimming shortened V by 0 bases and J by 4 bases, and 9 bases separated the two germline ends. Germline V gene sequence: CDR1 KGHSY, CDR2 FQNENV. CDR3 length: 14 residues. DNA for the CDR3: TGTGCCAGCAGCCAATCTCCAGGGAGCACTGAAGCTTTCTTT. It encodes CASSQSPGSTEAFF.

The chain carries TRBV11-2 and TRBJ2-7; the D gene could be TRBD1 or TRBD2 (6 bases each). There are 13 residues in the CDR3. Germline lookup yields CDR1 SGHAT and CDR2 FQNNGV. Trimming removed 4 bases at V and 3 bases at J, with 10 bases between. The CDR3 region is CASSWGASYEQYF. Written as DNA, the CDR3 is TGTGCCAGCAGCTGGGGGGCAAGCTACGAGCAGTACTTC.

This clone has just one count. The chain uses TRBV19 and TRBJ2-5; 7 bases match TRBD1. The V gene's germline CDR1 is LNHDA and CDR2 SQIVND (reference sequence). Trimming cost V 3 bases and J 7 bases; bases outside gene matches: 5. The CDR3 spans 13 residues. The CDR3 loop reads CASSIEGAGTQYF. DNA for the CDR3: TGTGCCAGTAGTATTGAGGGGGCTGGGACCCAGTACTTC.

This clone was detected only a few times. The chain links TRBV27 to TRBJ2-7; 10 nucleotides line up with TRBD1. Trimming at V came to 5 bases and at J to 3 bases, leaving 4 bases not matched to a gene. Germline V lookup: CDR1 MNHEY, CDR2 SMNVEV (reference sequence). The CDR3 has 14 residues. CDR3 bases: TGTGCCAGCAGTCCCCGGACAGGGGGCTACGAGCAGTACTTC. It codes for CASSPRTGGYEQYF.

The chain combines TRBV9 with TRBJ1-3, with D possibly TRBD1 on 5 matching bases. Trimming took 2 bases from V and 3 from J, leaving 9 bases between them. Germline values: CDR1 SGDLS, CDR2 YYNGEE. This CDR3 region has 14 residues. Written as DNA, the CDR3 is TGTGCCAGCAGCGTGGACGGGGGTGGAAACACCATATATTTT. It yields the protein CASSVDGGGNTIYF.

CDR3 DNA: TGTGCCAGAAGCTTGGTACAGGGAGTAACAGATACGCAGTATTTT. Its translation: CARSLVQGVTDTQYF. J is TRBJ2-3 and V is TRBV5-3, with D perhaps matching TRBD1 (6 bases). TRBV5-3 is treated as an ORF (open reading frame) with a function not yet certain. V was cut by 0 bases and J by 3 bases, with 11 bases left in between. The length of the CDR3 is 15 residues.

This rearrangement joins TRBV3-1 (or the pseudogene TRBV3-2) to TRBJ1-2, with TRBD1 as a possible D gene (5 bases). V gave up 4 bases and J gave up 0 bases, with 9 bases separating them. This CDR3 is 14 amino acids long. The germline gives CDR1 LGHDT, CDR2 YNNKEL (reference sequence). Written as DNA, the CDR3 is TGTGCCAGCAGCCGGGACCGTGCTAACTATGGCTACACCTTC. Amino acid sequence: CASSRDRANYGYTF.

The rearrangement uses TRBV10-3 and TRBJ1-1; TRBD1 might be the D (6 bases). CDR3 length equals 14 residues. CDR1 is ENHRY, CDR2 SYGVKD, per germline. V was clipped by 3 bases and J by 3 bases, with 11 bases between them. CDR3 coding DNA: TGTGCCATCAGTGAAGGGAGGGGGTACACTGAAGCTTTCTTT. This codes for CAISEGRGYTEAFF.

V is TRBV5-1 and J is TRBJ2-5, with a tentative D call TRBD2 (6 bases). Trimming took off 2 bases at V and 2 bases at J, with 19 bases between the two ends. CDR3 size: 17 residues. Germline V gene lookup returns CDR1 SGHRS and CDR2 YFSETQ. The CDR3 nucleotides read TGCGCCAGCAGCTTCGGCGTGGGCCCTGGGAGGCAAGAGACCCAGTACTTC. This encodes CASSFGVGPGRQETQYF.

The chain recombines TRBV11-3 with TRBJ1-1; 8 nucleotides align to TRBD1. V trimming: 1 base; J trimming: 9 bases; junction bases outside the gene matches: 1. The CDR3 extends over 12 amino acids. Germline V CDR1 and CDR2: SGHNT, YENEEA. CDR3 sequence: CASSLGTGKAFF. The CDR3 DNA reads TGTGCCAGCAGCTTAGGGACAGGGAAAGCTTTCTTT. Full variable domain (missing parts from reference TRBV11-3 and TRBJ1-1): EAGVVQSPRYKIIEKKQPVAFWCNPISGHNTLYWYLQNLGQGPELLIRYENEEAVDDSQLPKDRFSAERLKGVDSTLKIQPAELGDSAVYLCASSLGTGKAFFGQGTRLTVV.

J is TRBJ1-1 and V is TRBV5-6; 7 bases are a match to TRBD1. The ends lost 7 bases at V and 2 bases at J; junction bases unmatched: 8. The V gene's germline CDR1 is SGHDT and CDR2 YYEEEE. CDR3 length: 14 residues. In nucleotides, the CDR3 is TGTGCCAGCCTGCTGGGACAGCTAAACACTGAAGCTTTCTTT. This encodes CASLLGQLNTEAFF.

The CDR3 DNA is TGTGCCAGCAGTGAATTTAGCGAGCAGTACTTC. It translates to CASSEFSEQYF. V and J are TRBV6-1 and TRBJ2-7, with D hard to call. The germline V gene encodes CDR1 MNHNS and CDR2 SASEGT. Trimming removed 2 bases at V and 6 bases at J, with 5 bases between. This CDR3 comprises 11 residues.

The chain employs TRBV28 and TRBJ1-5; 10 bases line up with TRBD1. The CDR3 runs to 15 residues. The germline CDR1 and CDR2 sequences are MDHEN and SYDVKM. V lost 7 bases to trimming and J lost 7 bases; unmatched junction nucleotides: 10. CDR3: CASTTTGGAPQPQHF. The CDR3, as DNA: TGTGCCAGCACTACGACAGGGGGCGCGCCCCAGCCCCAGCATTTT.

The chain carries TRBV7-2 and TRBJ2-1, with 9 bases aligning to TRBD2. Germline V gene data show CDR1 as SGHTA and CDR2 as FQGNSA. The CDR3 runs to 15 residues. Unmatched junction bases numbered 6, after V lost 1 base and J lost 8 bases. CDR3 region: CASSLVGTSRDEQFF. The CDR3 coding sequence is TGTGCCAGCAGCTTAGTGGGGACTAGCAGAGATGAGCAGTTCTTC.

This sequence joins TRBV10-3 and TRBJ1-2, with D unresolved. Looked up from germline, CDR1 is ENHRY and CDR2 is SYGVKD. V dropped 6 bases and J dropped 4 bases, with 15 bases sitting between them. CDR3 length: 14 residues. Written as DNA, the CDR3 is TGTGCCATCAGCGAAGGGCTCAAGCTCTATGGCTACACCTTC. The encoded protein is CAISEGLKLYGYTF.

V gene TRBV9 combines with J gene TRBJ2-5; D is ambiguous. The CDR3 has 13 amino acids. Germline CDR1 is SGDLS and CDR2 is YYNGEE. The V gene lost 4 bases and the J gene lost 4 bases, with 11 bases spanning the gap. The CDR3 DNA reads as TGTGCCAGCAGCAAAAGGGCGAGAGAGACCCAGTACTTC. Translation: CASSKRARETQYF.

The chain links TRBV27 to TRBJ1-5; D uncertain. CDR1 is MNHEY, CDR2 SMNVEV, per germline (reference sequence). Trimming shortened V by 6 bases and J by 6 bases, and 3 bases separated the two germline ends. This CDR3 has 10 amino acids. As DNA, the CDR3 is TGTGCCAGCAGCTCTCAGCCCCAGCATTTT. It specifies CASSSQPQHF.

The chain couples TRBV28 to TRBJ2-3, with 7 bases aligning to TRBD1. The CDR3 consists of 15 residues. The germline V gene has CDR1 MDHEN and CDR2 SYDVKM. Losses at the gene ends were 7 bases for V and 2 bases for J; bases not matched to a gene: 9. The CDR3 bases are TGTGCCAGCACCGATCGGGGACAGTCCACAGATACGCAGTATTTT. Protein product: CASTDRGQSTDTQYF.

V and J are TRBV2 and TRBJ1-1; 8 bases are shared with TRBD1. Germline V gene data show CDR1 as SNHLY and CDR2 as FYNNEI. Trimming took 4 bases from V and 0 from J; bases not matched to a gene: 7. The CDR3 covers 16 residues. The CDR3 DNA sequence: TGTGCCAGCAGTGGGGACAGGAGCATCATGAACACTGAAGCTTTCTTT. Residues: CASSGDRSIMNTEAFF. Together with reference TRBV2 and TRBJ1-1, the CDR3 gives the full variable domain: EPEVTQTPSHQVTQMGQEVILRCVPISNHLYFYWYRQILGQKVEFLVSFYNNEISEKSEIFDDQFSVERPDGSNFTLKIRSTKLEDSAMYFCASSGDRSIMNTEAFFGQGTRLTVV.

J is TRBJ2-7 and V is TRBV19; TRBD2 agrees at 12 bases. CDR3 length: 15 residues. The V gene's germline CDR1 is LNHDA and CDR2 SQIVND (reference sequence). The V segment lost 6 bases and the J segment 4 bases; nucleotides outside the gene matches: 7. The CDR3: CASSVGLAGMYEQYF. CDR3 in DNA: TGTGCCAGTAGCGTCGGACTAGCGGGGATGTACGAGCAGTACTTC.

V gene TRBV30 combines with J gene TRBJ2-7, with 7 bases identical to TRBD2. V gave up 8 bases and J gave up 5 bases; unmatched junction bases: 15. CDR3 length: 14 residues. Germline V lookup: CDR1 GTSNPN, CDR2 SVGIG (reference sequence). This CDR3 reads CAGPRLAGPHEQYF. In DNA, the CDR3 is TGTGCCGGCCCCCGACTAGCCGGGCCCCACGAGCAGTACTTC. The entire variable domain, with the rest obtained from reference TRBV30 and TRBJ2-7, is as follows: SQTIHQWPATLVQPVGSPLSLECTVEGTSNPNLYWYRQAAGRGLQLLFYSVGIGQISSEVPQNLSASRPQDRQFILSSKKLLLSDSGFYLCAGPRLAGPHEQYFGPGTRLTVT.

V and J are TRBV29-1 and TRBJ2-1; D unclear. The length of the CDR3 is 15 residues. The germline V gene has CDR1 SQVTM and CDR2 ANQGSEA. Trimming removed 6 bases at V and 1 base at J, with 16 bases between. CDR3 DNA: TGCAGCGTCCAATGGATGACGGTTTCCTACAATGAGCAGTTCTTC. Encoded protein: CSVQWMTVSYNEQFF.

This sequence joins TRBV4-2 and TRBJ1-2; 8 bases map to TRBD1. This CDR3 has 16 residues. The ends lost 0 bases at V and 5 bases at J; junction bases unmatched: 8. From germline, CDR1 is LGHNA and CDR2 YNFKEQ. CDR3: CASSQDRGLVYYGYTF. The CDR3 nucleotides read TGTGCCAGCAGCCAAGACAGGGGGCTTGTGTATTATGGCTACACCTTC.

This rearrangement joins TRBV4-2 to TRBJ2-2; D may be TRBD2 (7 bases). The germline V and J ends were trimmed by 6 bases and 5 bases, with 16 bases remaining between them. CDR1 and CDR2 from the germline V gene are LGHNA and YNFKEQ. CDR3 length: 15 residues. The CDR3 spells CASRTKGGRTGELFF. As DNA, the CDR3 is TGTGCCAGCAGGACGAAGGGGGGGAGGACCGGGGAGCTGTTTTTT.